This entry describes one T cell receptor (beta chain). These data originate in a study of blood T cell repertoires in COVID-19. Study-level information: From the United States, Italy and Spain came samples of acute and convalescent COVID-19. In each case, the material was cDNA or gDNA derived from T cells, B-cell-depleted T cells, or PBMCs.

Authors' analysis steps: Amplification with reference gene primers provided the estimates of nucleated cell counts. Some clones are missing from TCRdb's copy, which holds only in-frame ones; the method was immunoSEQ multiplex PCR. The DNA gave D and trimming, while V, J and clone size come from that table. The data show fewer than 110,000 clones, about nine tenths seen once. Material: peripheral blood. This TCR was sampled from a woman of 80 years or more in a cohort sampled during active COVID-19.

The CDR3 region has the DNA TGTGCCGGTACAGGGTCCGCTTGGGGCTACACCTTC. As protein: CAGTGSAWGYTF. The chain recombines TRBV6-5 with TRBJ1-2; weak D call: TRBD1 (6 bases). The CDR3 runs 12 residues. The ends were cut back, 11 bases at V and 8 bases at J, with 18 bases in the middle. CDR1 and CDR2 (germline): MNHEY, SVGAGI.